The 21 T cell receptor beta chains in this list originate from one sample, sequenced in a study of blood T cells in healthy people across ages (dated by TCRdb to between 2014 and 2017). The protocol used for the library was 5' RACE. For sequencing, an Illumina HiSeq 2500 was employed. A second PCR of about 6 to 11 cycles was performed with a sample-barcoded 5' primer and a J-beta primer mix. TCRdb passed the public sequencing reads through fastp at Q25 and MiXCR, retaining productive beta sequences. Each entry merges the rows of one CDR3 protein and shows their most common DNA and genes. In this sample the table shows hundreds of thousands of distinct CDR3 sequences, roughly 50% of which occur a single time. The top ten clonotypes cover about 42% of the sample. Sequenced input: blood. The receptor set was obtained from a man older than 75 in good health.

The chain recombines TRBV5-1 with TRBJ2-5; TRBD1 is a possible D gene (5 bases). Trimming took 0 bases from V and 5 from J, leaving 11 bases between them. CDR3 length equals 14 residues. CDR1 SGHRS and CDR2 YFSETQ come from the germline V gene. The CDR3 sequence: CASSLEGLRETQYF. CDR3 DNA sequence: TGCGCCAGCAGCTTGGAGGGGCTGAGGGAGACCCAGTACTTC.

The V call is TRBV5-6, the J call TRBJ2-1, with 14 bases matching TRBD2. The CDR3 has 18 amino acids. Germline V gene lookup returns CDR1 SGHDT and CDR2 YYEEEE. After removal of 4 bases from V and 2 bases from J, the junction contained 8 bases not matched to a gene. The CDR3 region is CASSGGLAGGLTYNEQFF. The CDR3 nucleotides read TGTGCCAGCAGCGGTGGACTAGCGGGAGGTCTAACCTACAATGAGCAGTTCTTC.

The chain joins TRBV20-1 to TRBJ2-7; 7 positions agree with TRBD2. The CDR3 has 14 amino acids. The germline CDR1 and CDR2 sequences are DFQATT and SNEGSKA (reference sequence). V shed 3 bases and J 0 bases; nucleotides not matched to a gene: 5. Here the CDR3 reads CSASRVAGSYEQYF. In DNA form, the CDR3 reads TGCAGTGCTAGTAGGGTAGCGGGCTCCTACGAGCAGTACTTC.

This sequence joins TRBV29-1 and TRBJ2-7; TRBD2 aligns across 8 bases. Germline V CDR1 and CDR2: SQVTM, ANQGSEA. This CDR3 is built from 13 residues. Trimming cost V 8 bases and J 7 bases; bases outside gene matches: 13. The CDR3 DNA reads as TGCAGCCTTCGAAAGGGCCGCGGGGGGGAGCAGTACTTC. This translates into CSLRKGRGGEQYF.

V and J are TRBV9 and TRBJ2-4, with a tentative D call TRBD2 (6 bases). The J call is doubtful: the DNA matches TRBJ2-7 better. Germline CDR1 SGDLS, CDR2 YYNGEE. The CDR3 contains 15 residues. The DNA for the CDR3 is TGTGCCAGCAGTCCCCGGGAGCGGAGGGGCTACGAGCAGTACTTC. Its translation is CASSPRERRGYEQYF.

This clonotype was detected ten times or more. V gene TRBV5-1 combines with J gene TRBJ1-1, with D maybe TRBD1 (5 bases). Germline-derived CDR1 and CDR2 are SGHRS and YFSETQ. The V end lost 0 bases, the J end lost 0 bases, and 6 bases lay between the germline ends. This CDR3 is built from 14 residues. CDR3 nucleotides: TGCGCCAGCAGCTTGGGACAGATGAACACTGAAGCTTTCTTT. It encodes CASSLGQMNTEAFF. The whole variable domain, remainder taken from reference TRBV5-1 and TRBJ1-1, is KAGVTQTPRYLIKTRGQQVTLSCSPISGHRSVSWYQQTPGQGLQFLFEYFSETQRNKGNFPGRFSGRQFSNSRSEMNVSTLELGDSALYLCASSLGQMNTEAFFGQGTRLTVV.

V usage is TRBV5-1 and J usage is TRBJ1-2; maybe TRBD1 (5 bases). The CDR3 length is 15 residues. The V gene's germline CDR1 is SGHRS and CDR2 YFSETQ. Between the trimmed V and J ends, which lost 4 bases and 3 bases, there was a span of 16 bases. In DNA, the CDR3 is TGCGCCAGCAGCCATGGGACTCCCGGGGACTATGGCTACACCTTC. It translates to CASSHGTPGDYGYTF.

This sequence joins TRBV12-3 or TRBV12-4 and TRBJ2-1, with 7 bases that match TRBD1. CDR3 length: 15 residues. Trimming removed 0 bases from V and 12 bases from J; junction bases left unmatched: 11. The CDR3 DNA reads as TGTGCCAGCAGTTTAGCGGGACAGCGGCGTTCGGGGCAGTTCTTC. It yields the protein CASSLAGQRRSGQFF.

V gene TRBV6-1 combines with J gene TRBJ1-6, with a tentative D call TRBD1 (6 bases). The V gene's germline CDR1 is MNHNS and CDR2 SASEGT. V lost 0 bases and J lost 8, with 11 bases in between. This CDR3 is 15 amino acids long. The CDR3 sequence is CASSEAAQGYSPLHF. The DNA of the CDR3 is TGTGCCAGCAGTGAAGCGGCCCAGGGGTATTCACCCCTCCACTTT.

The rearrangement joins TRBV5-1 to TRBJ2-7; 10 nucleotides match TRBD1. The CDR3 runs 15 residues. V gave up 0 bases and J gave up 3 bases; unmatched junction bases: 3. Germline V gene data show CDR1 as SGHRS and CDR2 as YFSETQ. The CDR3 loop is CASSLAGTGVYEQYF. CDR3 DNA: TGCGCCAGCAGCTTGGCCGGGACAGGGGTCTACGAGCAGTACTTC.

As regards this clonotype: A junction boundary mismatches the germline segment, possibly from a read error. V is TRBV7-9 and J is TRBJ1-5, with TRBD1 as a possible D gene (5 bases). The germline CDR1 and CDR2 sequences are SEHNR and FQNEAQ (reference sequence). This CDR3 region has 16 residues. CDR3 amino acids: CASSPGGTSLNQPRHF. For the CDR3, the DNA is TGTGCCAGCAGCCCTGGGGGGACCTCCCTCAATCAGCCCCGGCATTTT. The whole variable domain, remainder taken from reference TRBV7-9 and TRBJ1-5, is DTGVSQNPRHKITKRGQNVTFRCDPISEHNRLYWYRQTLGQGPEFLTYFQNEAQLEKSRLLSDRFSAERPKGSFSTLEIQRTEQGDSAMYLCASSPGGTSLNQPRHFGDGTRLSIL.

The chain uses TRBV13 and TRBJ2-7; 7 nucleotides match TRBD1. Germline CDR1 PRHDT, CDR2 FYEKMQ (reference sequence). The CDR3 runs 15 residues. The J segment lost 6 bases and the V segment lost 6 bases, leaving 14 bases of the junction unmatched. The CDR3 loop reads CASSFRPGTEGEQYF. The CDR3 DNA sequence: TGTGCCAGCAGTTTTAGGCCGGGGACAGAGGGCGAGCAGTACTTC.

The chain links TRBV5-1 to TRBJ2-1, with D perhaps matching TRBD1 or TRBD2 (7 bases each). From germline, CDR1 is SGHRS and CDR2 YFSETQ. Trimming took off 4 bases at V and 4 bases at J, with 12 bases between the two ends. This CDR3 has 14 residues. CDR3 sequence (DNA): TGCGCCAGCAGCCAGGGGGGGGGTTACAATGAGCAGTTCTTC. Protein product: CASSQGGGYNEQFF.

This clonotype was detected a few times. The V gene is TRBV9, the J gene TRBJ2-1, with 13 bases identical to TRBD2. The CDR3 sequence is 16 residues long. The germline CDR1 and CDR2 sequences are SGDLS and YYNGEE. Trimming took 5 bases from V and 2 from J; bases not matched to a gene: 4. CDR3 nucleotides: TGTGCCAGCAGTGTCGGACTAGCGGGGGCCTACAATGAGCAGTTCTTC. Its translation: CASSVGLAGAYNEQFF.

A few counts support this clonotype. The genes are TRBV29-1 and TRBJ2-5; 8 positions agree with TRBD1. The assigned J gene may be wrong: the sequence end matches TRBJ2-7 better. Per the germline V gene, CDR1 is SQVTM and CDR2 is ANQGSEA. The CDR3 is 15 amino acids. The CDR3 coding sequence is TGCAGCGTAAACAAACTCGGGACAGGAACCTACGAGCAGTACTTC. Amino acids: CSVNKLGTGTYEQYF.

The J gene is TRBJ1-2, the V gene TRBV27; D gene unclear. The CDR3 covers 17 residues. Trimming shortened V by 7 bases and J by 1 base, and 22 bases separated the two germline ends. Germline V CDR1 and CDR2: MNHEY, SMNVEV (reference sequence). The CDR3 loop reads CASTPDSGRRGNYGYTF. The CDR3 DNA reads as TGTGCCAGCACTCCGGATTCGGGCAGGCGAGGTAACTATGGCTACACCTTC.

The chain is built from TRBV5-1 and TRBJ1-4; D gene uncertain. Germline V gene lookup returns CDR1 SGHRS and CDR2 YFSETQ. The CDR3 runs 15 residues. The V end lost 2 bases, the J end lost 3 bases, and 11 bases lay between the germline ends. The CDR3 region has the DNA TGCGCCAGCAGCTTCACCCACGAACCTAATGAAAAACTGTTTTTT. It codes for CASSFTHEPNEKLFF.

The chain links TRBV13 to TRBJ2-7, with 9 bases matching TRBD2. Germline CDR1 reads PRHDT; CDR2 reads FYEKMQ (reference sequence). With 8 bases clipped from V and 5 bases from J, the junction kept 7 bases outside the gene matches. The CDR3 is made up of 13 amino acids. CDR3 amino acids: CASGLASLNEQYF. The CDR3 nucleotides read TGTGCCAGCGGACTAGCGTCACTGAACGAGCAGTACTTC. Complete variable domain (other parts from reference TRBV13 and TRBJ2-7): AAGVIQSPRHLIKEKRETATLKCYPIPRHDTVYWYQQGPGQDPQFLISFYEKMQSDKGSIPDRFSAQQFSDYHSELNMSSLELGDSALYFCASGLASLNEQYFGPGTRLTVT.

The chain combines TRBV10-3 with TRBJ2-7, with 7 bases matching TRBD2. Looked up from germline, CDR1 is ENHRY and CDR2 is SYGVKD. This CDR3 has 14 amino acids. Trimming at V came to 10 bases and at J to 3 bases, leaving 12 bases not matched to a gene. CDR3 nucleotides: TGTGCCACCGCGCCTGACGGGGGGTTCTACGAGCAGTACTTC. It specifies CATAPDGGFYEQYF.

The J gene is TRBJ2-7, the V gene TRBV20-1; perhaps TRBD1 as D (5 bases). Trimming stripped 4 bases from V and 3 bases from J, with 13 bases between. The CDR3 totals 13 residues. From germline, CDR1 is DFQATT and CDR2 SNEGSKA (reference sequence). CDR3 bases: TGCAGTGCTAAGGGGTGGTCGCTCTACGAGCAGTACTTC. It translates to CSAKGWSLYEQYF.

The chain carries TRBV28 and TRBJ2-5; perhaps TRBD2 as D (6 bases). This CDR3 is 15 amino acids long. Trimming shortened V by 3 bases and J by 5 bases, and 16 bases separated the two germline ends. Per germline, CDR1 MDHEN and CDR2 SYDVKM. The CDR3 region is CASSFGVGSGETQYF. CDR3 nucleotide sequence: TGTGCCAGCAGTTTTGGGGTGGGAAGCGGGGAGACCCAGTACTTC.